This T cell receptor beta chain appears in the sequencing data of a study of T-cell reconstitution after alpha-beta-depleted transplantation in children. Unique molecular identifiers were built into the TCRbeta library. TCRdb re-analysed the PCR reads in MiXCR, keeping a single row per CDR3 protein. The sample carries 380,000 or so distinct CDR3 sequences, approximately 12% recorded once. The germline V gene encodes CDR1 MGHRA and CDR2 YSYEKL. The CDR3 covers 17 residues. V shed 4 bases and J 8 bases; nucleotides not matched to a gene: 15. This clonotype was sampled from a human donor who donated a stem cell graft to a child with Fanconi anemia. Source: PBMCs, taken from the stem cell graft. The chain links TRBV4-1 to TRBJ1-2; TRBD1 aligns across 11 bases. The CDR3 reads CASSLLTLDRGRRGYTF. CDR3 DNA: TGCGCCAGCAGCCTCCTAACCCTGGACAGGGGGCGGCGGGGCTACACCTTC.